Following are 31 T cell receptor beta chains from one sample sequenced in a study of regulatory T cells in long-lasting Graves disease (dated by TCRdb to about 2021). The library was made by multiplex PCR. The sample was run on an Illumina HiSeq 4000. iRepertoire HTBI primers and Arm-PCR amplification of CDR3 regions were used to construct TCR beta libraries. The public reads were quality trimmed at Q25 with fastp and then assembled into clones with MiXCR by TCRdb, keeping productive beta chains. When rows share a CDR3 protein, they turn into one entry using the most common DNA and genes. In all, the sample holds a few hundred thousand distinct CDR3 sequences, and 14% of those were seen once. Approximately 17% of the sample rests with the top ten. The time point label here, explained by the study, means: newly diagnosed GD, antithyroid drugs for less than 3 months. RNA was extracted from PBMCs in TRIzol for both TCR sequencing and RNA sequencing.

This sample was also put to use in a study of T cells in Graves' hyperthyroidism and ophthalmopathy.

The sample consisted of peripheral blood mononuclear cells (PBMCs), taken at new diagnosis, from a patient treated with antithyroid drugs. The source is a woman aged 50 to 60 with Graves disease. Donor details come from another sample of the same person, matched by shared clones.

The chain recombines TRBV28 with TRBJ2-3, with 7 nucleotides matching TRBD1. The CDR3 has 13 amino acids. Germline V gene lookup returns CDR1 MDHEN and CDR2 SYDVKM. V was pared by 4 bases and J by 4 bases, with 2 bases of the junction left unmatched. This CDR3 is CASSSGQADTQYF. In DNA, the CDR3 is TGTGCCAGCAGTTCAGGACAGGCAGATACGCAGTATTTT.

At least ten counts were recorded for this clonotype. The chain links TRBV9 to TRBJ2-3, with D hard to call. The CDR3 spans 14 residues. Trimming removed 0 bases from V and 8 bases from J, with 13 bases in between. CDR1 and CDR2 (germline): SGDLS, YYNGEE. The CDR3 nucleotides are TGTGCCAGCAGCGTAGATCTTAGCTCCTCTACGCAGTATTTT. Translated: CASSVDLSSSTQYF.

This clonotype was counted at least ten times. The J gene is TRBJ2-1, the V gene TRBV10-3; TRBD2 aligns across 13 bases. Germline V gene sequence: CDR1 ENHRY, CDR2 SYGVKD. CDR3 length equals 16 residues. Trimming cost V 6 bases and J 8 bases; bases outside gene matches: 10. CDR3: CAISGTSGNIGDEQFF. Written as DNA, the CDR3 is TGTGCCATCAGCGGGACTAGCGGGAACATCGGCGATGAGCAGTTCTTC.

This clonotype appeared a few times. CDR3 region: CASSLDREGRSEQYF. The DNA of the CDR3 is TGTGCCAGCAGTTTGGATCGGGAAGGGAGGAGCGAGCAGTACTTC. This chain connects TRBV28 to TRBJ2-7; TRBD2 might be the D (6 bases). V lost 3 bases and J 6 bases, leaving 18 bases between the germline ends. The CDR3 spans 15 residues. Per the germline V gene, CDR1 is MDHEN and CDR2 is SYDVKM.

This clonotype was counted ten times or more. The chain joins TRBV6-1 to TRBJ1-5, with 10 bases aligning to TRBD1. CDR1 and CDR2 from the germline V gene are MNHNS and SASEGT. The CDR3 is 14 amino acids. V shed 6 bases, J shed 5 bases, and the junction held 4 bases outside the gene matches. In DNA, the CDR3 is TGTGCCAGCAGGTTGACAGGGGGCCATCAGCCCCAGCATTTT. Amino acid sequence: CASRLTGGHQPQHF.

This clonotype was observed a handful of times. The rearrangement joins TRBV7-2 to TRBJ1-6, with 8 bases aligning to TRBD1. CDR3 length equals 17 residues. Trimming at V came to 3 bases and at J to 6 bases, leaving 10 bases not matched to a gene. The germline V gene encodes CDR1 SGHTA and CDR2 FQGNSA. The CDR3 DNA sequence: TGTGCCAGCAGCTTCACGACAGGGGTTCTTGGTAATTCACCCCTCCACTTT. Protein: CASSFTTGVLGNSPLHF.

Comment on this clonotype: A read error may be the cause here, since a much bigger clone is one base away. The V and J genes are TRBV14 and TRBJ2-7; 7 nucleotides line up with TRBD1. The V segment lost 3 bases and the J segment 2 bases; nucleotides outside the gene matches: 4. The germline V gene has CDR1 SGHDN and CDR2 FVKESK. This CDR3 region has 14 residues. The CDR3 nucleotides read TGTGCCAGCAGCCAGACAGGGCCCACCTACGAGCAGTACTTC. Its translation: CASSQTGPTYEQYF.

This clonotype was counted at least ten times. V and J are TRBV28 and TRBJ2-1, with D hard to call. V gave up 7 bases and J gave up 8 bases, with 12 bases separating them. Germline V gene data show CDR1 as MDHEN and CDR2 as SYDVKM. This CDR3 is 12 amino acids long. CDR3: CASTRIPHEQFF. CDR3 sequence (DNA): TGTGCCAGCACAAGGATCCCGCATGAGCAGTTCTTC.

The sample holds many counts of this clonotype. The rearrangement uses TRBV2 and TRBJ2-5; a possible D gene is TRBD1 (6 bases). The CDR3 extends over 17 amino acids. Trimming shortened V by 4 bases and J by 0 bases, and 18 bases separated the two germline ends. Germline V lookup: CDR1 SNHLY, CDR2 FYNNEI. CDR3 bases: TGTGCCAGCAGTGGAGAAGTACAGGGAAGCGACCAAGAGACCCAGTACTTC. This gives the protein CASSGEVQGSDQETQYF.

This clonotype came up many times. This CDR3 is CASSPEGNTIYF. For the CDR3, the DNA is TGTGCCAGTTCTCCCGAGGGAAACACCATATATTTT. The J gene is TRBJ1-3, the V gene TRBV12-3 or TRBV12-4; no definite D call. This CDR3 is 12 amino acids long. Trimming took 9 bases from V and 4 from J, leaving 10 bases between them.

This clonotype was recorded at least ten times. The rearrangement links TRBV29-1 to TRBJ2-2; D may be TRBD2 (6 bases). Germline loops: CDR1 SQVTM, CDR2 ANQGSEA. The CDR3 runs to 16 residues. Trimming took 1 base from V and 7 from J, leaving 19 bases between them. The CDR3 sequence: CSVEVGLHFSGGELFF. Here the CDR3 DNA reads TGCAGCGTTGAAGTTGGACTACACTTTAGCGGCGGGGAGCTGTTTTTT.

This clonotype was seen many times. The chain links TRBV7-9 to TRBJ2-5, with a possible D match to TRBD1 (5 bases). CDR1 is SEHNR, CDR2 FQNEAQ, per germline (reference sequence). V dropped 6 bases and J dropped 1 base, with 9 bases sitting between them. The CDR3 loop spans 13 amino acids. CDR3: CASSRQTQETQYF. In DNA form, the CDR3 reads TGTGCCAGCAGTCGACAGACCCAAGAGACCCAGTACTTC.

This clonotype was counted at least ten times. This chain links TRBV7-2 with TRBJ1-2, with 7 bases fitting TRBD1. CDR3 length: 15 amino acids. The germline V gene encodes CDR1 SGHTA and CDR2 FQGNSA. V gave up 3 bases and J gave up 2 bases; unmatched junction bases: 6. In DNA form, the CDR3 reads TGTGCCAGCAGCTTGGCCGGGACAGCCAACTATGGCTACACCTTC. Residues: CASSLAGTANYGYTF.

This chain links TRBV29-1 with TRBJ2-1; 8 bases are shared with TRBD2. Germline assignment: CDR1 SQVTM and CDR2 ANQGSEA. The CDR3 is 16 residues long. V lost 3 bases to trimming and J lost 1 base; unmatched junction nucleotides: 8. CDR3 sequence (DNA): TGCAGCGTTGAGAGCTCTAGCGGGCGTTCCTACAATGAGCAGTTCTTC. The encoded protein is CSVESSSGRSYNEQFF.

The chain joins TRBV18 to TRBJ1-2; tentatively, D is TRBD1 (6 bases). The V and J ends lost 0 bases and 1 base respectively, with 12 bases between them. Germline V gives CDR1 KGHSH, CDR2 LQKENI. The CDR3 spans 16 residues. The CDR3 sequence: CASSPPAGGLNYGYTF. The CDR3 nucleotides are TGTGCCAGCTCACCACCTGCCGGGGGCCTTAACTATGGCTACACCTTC.

On this clonotype: A much bigger clone sits one base away, suggesting this may be a read error. The rearrangement links TRBV20-1 to TRBJ1-1, with 7 bases fitting TRBD1. The CDR3 contains 16 residues. The V segment lost 0 bases and the J segment 1 base; nucleotides outside the gene matches: 8. The germline V gene has CDR1 DFQATT and CDR2 SNEGSKA (reference sequence). CDR3 DNA sequence: TGCAGTGCTAGAGATGGGCTAGGACAGGCGAACACTGAAGCTTTCTTT. Protein product: CSARDGLGQANTEAFF.

This clonotype was recorded at least ten times. CDR3 nucleotides: TGTGCCAGCAGCAACCCAGATGGGGGAAGAGGAGAGACCCAGTACTTC. It codes for CASSNPDGGRGETQYF. The chain carries TRBV6-1 and TRBJ2-5; D may match TRBD1 or TRBD2 (5 bases each). V shed 6 bases and J shed 4 bases, with 21 bases lying between them. There are 16 residues in the CDR3. Germline lookup yields CDR1 MNHNS and CDR2 SASEGT.

This clonotype was detected a few times. The chain employs TRBV19 and TRBJ1-1; 7 nucleotides match TRBD1. The V segment lost 5 bases and the J segment 11 bases; nucleotides outside the gene matches: 5. CDR1 is LNHDA and CDR2 is SQIVND in the germline V gene (reference sequence). The CDR3 contains 11 residues. CDR3 amino acids: CASSADRAAFF. CDR3 nucleotides: TGTGCCAGTAGTGCCGACAGGGCTGCTTTCTTT.

This clonotype was counted many times. V gene TRBV28 combines with J gene TRBJ1-1; D is uncertain. The ends were cut back, 7 bases at V and 4 bases at J, with 13 bases in the middle. The CDR3 has 13 residues. The germline CDR1 and CDR2 sequences are MDHEN and SYDVKM. The chain's CDR3 is CASIWGRGTEAFF. CDR3 bases: TGTGCCAGCATCTGGGGTCGGGGCACTGAAGCTTTCTTT.

Ten or more counts support this clonotype. CDR3 protein: CASSGGGRTETQYF. DNA of the CDR3: TGTGCCAGCAGTGGGGGCGGGAGAACAGAGACCCAGTACTTC. The V call is TRBV2, the J call TRBJ2-5; 7 nucleotides line up with TRBD2. V lost 4 bases and J lost 4; bases outside the gene matches: 6. CDR1 SNHLY and CDR2 FYNNEI come from the germline V gene. The CDR3 runs 14 residues.

J is TRBJ1-1 and V is TRBV28; unclear D gene. The CDR3 is 12 amino acids. The ends were cut back, 4 bases at V and 9 bases at J, with 12 bases in the middle. Germline values: CDR1 MDHEN, CDR2 SYDVKM. The CDR3 loop reads CASSSQRDKAFF. The CDR3 DNA follows: TGTGCCAGCAGTTCCCAGAGAGATAAAGCTTTCTTT.

In this sample, this clonotype turned up a few times. The V and J genes are TRBV5-6 and TRBJ1-2, with TRBD1 as a possible D gene (5 bases). V gave up 4 bases and J gave up 3 bases, with 13 bases separating them. CDR1 and CDR2 from the germline V gene are SGHDT and YYEEEE. CDR3 length: 14 residues. For the CDR3, the DNA is TGTGCCAGCAGCACCGACAGATACTACTATGGCTACACCTTC. Translation: CASSTDRYYYGYTF.

The gene calls are TRBV24-1 and TRBJ2-5, with D maybe TRBD1 (6 bases). This CDR3 is built from 16 residues. Germline V gene data show CDR1 as KGHDR and CDR2 as SFDVKD. V was trimmed by 3 bases and J by 1 base, leaving 14 bases between them. CDR3 loop: CATSDQMDSPQETQYF. CDR3 bases: TGTGCCACCAGTGATCAAATGGACAGCCCCCAAGAGACCCAGTACTTC.

This clonotype turned up a few times. This sequence joins TRBV19 and TRBJ2-2, with 13 bases fitting TRBD2. CDR1 and CDR2 from the germline V gene are LNHDA and SQIVND (reference sequence). The length of the CDR3 is 16 residues. V dropped 8 bases and J dropped 3; count of bases not matched to a gene: 6. The CDR3 reads CASSTSGRAYTGELFF. For the CDR3, the DNA is TGTGCCAGTTCTACTAGCGGGAGGGCTTACACCGGGGAGCTGTTTTTT.

This clonotype has at least ten counts. The chain carries TRBV28 and TRBJ2-4, with 8 bases aligning to TRBD1. Germline CDR1 MDHEN, CDR2 SYDVKM. The V gene end was trimmed by 8 bases and the J gene end by 0 bases; junction bases not matched to a gene: 12. CDR3 length equals 17 residues. The DNA for the CDR3 is TGTGCCAGCGGGCCCGGGACAGGTCCCCTAGCCAAAAACATTCAGTACTTC. Amino acid sequence: CASGPGTGPLAKNIQYF. The full variable domain, in which reference TRBV28 and TRBJ2-4 provide the parts outside the CDR3, is DVKVTQSSRYLVKRTGEKVFLECVQDMDHENMFWYRQDPGLGLRLIYFSYDVKMKEKGDIPEGYSVSREKKERFSLILESASTNQTSMYLCASGPGTGPLAKNIQYFGAGTRLSVL.

J is TRBJ2-7 and V is TRBV5-5, with 15 bases matching TRBD2. Germline V gene sequence: CDR1 SGHKS, CDR2 YYEKEE (reference sequence). The CDR3 totals 15 residues. Trimming took 0 bases from V and 6 from J; bases not matched to a gene: 1. The CDR3 reads CASSLGGLAGGEQYF. CDR3 DNA: TGTGCCAGCAGCTTGGGGGGACTAGCGGGAGGCGAGCAGTACTTC.

This chain links TRBV18 with TRBJ2-3; 8 nucleotides match TRBD2. With V trimmed by 0 bases and J by 5 bases, 4 bases remained unmatched. In germline, CDR1 is KGHSH, CDR2 LQKENI. The CDR3 loop spans 15 amino acids. The DNA of the CDR3 is TGTGCCAGCTCACCACCAGCGGGAGCGGGAGATACGCAGTATTTT. Its translation: CASSPPAGAGDTQYF.

This clonotype was counted at least ten times. In nucleotides, the CDR3 is TGTGCCAGCCTGGAGGGGACAAGCACAGATACGCAGTATTTT. Amino acids: CASLEGTSTDTQYF. The rearrangement joins TRBV28 to TRBJ2-3, with D perhaps given as TRBD1 or TRBD2 (6 bases each). Germline-derived CDR1 and CDR2 are MDHEN and SYDVKM. This CDR3 contains 14 residues. V lost 8 bases, J lost 0 bases, and 12 bases lay in between.

Ten or more counts support this clonotype. V gene TRBV11-2 combines with J gene TRBJ2-3; D unresolved. The CDR3 extends over 14 amino acids. Trimming removed 1 base at V and 2 bases at J, with 7 bases between. Germline CDR1 is SGHAT and CDR2 is FQNNGV. In DNA, the CDR3 is TGTGCCAGCAGCTTAGTTAGGGACACAGATACGCAGTATTTT. As protein: CASSLVRDTDTQYF.

The rearrangement joins TRBV6-2 or TRBV6-3 to TRBJ2-3; TRBD2 agrees at 13 bases. The V and J ends lost 2 bases and 6 bases, in that order; junction bases with no gene match: 5. Germline V CDR1 and CDR2: MNHEY, SVGEGT. This CDR3 has 16 residues. CDR3 bases: TGTGCCAGCAGTTACAACGGACTAGCGGGAGAGGATACGCAGTATTTT. Protein product: CASSYNGLAGEDTQYF.

About this clonotype itself: A clone one base away is much larger, so this may be a read error. The chain employs TRBV6-2 or TRBV6-3 and TRBJ2-7; 7 bases fit TRBD2. Germline CDR1 reads MNHEY; CDR2 reads SVGEGT. This CDR3 region has 13 residues. The CDR3 region is CARSWTRAYEQYF. The CDR3 DNA reads as TGTGCCCGCAGTTGGACTAGGGCCTACGAGCAGTACTTC.